Detailed here is one TCR beta chain. Antigen unknown. This sample is part of a study of vaccination effects on CD4 cells after COVID-19. Background on the study: It was a median of 72 days after the second dose that post-vaccine samples were obtained. The researchers cultured some 1.9 million PBMC per well with 9.5 to 10 IU/ml IL-2 and 8 to 10 ug/ml peptides.

The CDR3 length is 17 residues. The germline gives CDR1 MDHEN, CDR2 SYDVKM. Germline trimming cut 0 bases from V and 0 bases from J; bases unmatched to any gene: 2. Whole-study findings and limits: Just 1 of 255 vaccine-induced clones in healthy recipients was cross-reactive.

The culture ran for about 11 days, and then CD4+ T cells were isolated. BNT162b2 vaccine or mRNA-1273 vaccine was given to participants in two doses. No vaccinee had earlier SARS-CoV-2 infection, and nucleocapsid antibodies were negative. Repertoires were generated with immunoSEQ multiplex PCR, while TCRdb's copy carries only in-frame clones and drops some. The sample carries tens of thousands of clones, less than 75% recorded once. The input for sequencing was CD4+ T cells from PBMCs cultured without peptide, taken after COVID-19 vaccination. This chain uses TRBV28 with TRBJ2-6; TRBD2 matches 7 bases. The sequence was obtained from a human donor who received a COVID-19 vaccine. CDR3 coding DNA: TGTGCCAGCAGTTTATGGACGGGGGGCTCTGGGGCCAACGTCCTGACTTTC. This codes for CASSLWTGGSGANVLTF.